Listed below are T cell receptor beta chains from one sample, sequenced in a study of shared clonotypes between healthy human individuals. Only in-frame clones appear in the TCRdb table, and some are missing; sequencing was by immunoSEQ multiplex PCR. The sample includes 450,000 to 700,000 clones, 95% to 96% of them seen just once. Sequencing was carried out using naive CD8+ T cells sorted from blood. Receptors were obtained from a woman aged 25-40 years in good health. The CDR3 runs from the conserved cysteine through the conserved F or W. A D gene is named only where the DNA matches it firmly. The listing skips clone size in some rows; elsewhere it reads once, few, many or a size class.

V gene: TRBV28
D gene: NA
clone size: NA
J gene: TRBJ1-5
CDR3 protein: CASSQPMGRGWGNQPQHF

V gene: TRBV28
D gene: TRBD2
clone size: NA
J gene: TRBJ2-7
CDR3 protein: CASSFMWTSDYEQYF

V gene: TRBV16
D gene: TRBD1
clone size: NA
J gene: TRBJ2-5
CDR3 protein: CASSERQGETQYF

V gene: TRBV6-6
D gene: NA
clone size: once
J gene: TRBJ1-1
CDR3 protein: CASSYGSTEAFF

V gene: TRBV10-3
D gene: TRBD2
clone size: NA
J gene: TRBJ2-1
CDR3 protein: CAIGGGTSGPRGSSNEQFF

V gene: TRBV25-1
D gene: NA
clone size: NA
J gene: TRBJ2-1
CDR3 protein: CASSESSSVAYNEQFF

V gene: TRBV5-1
D gene: TRBD2
clone size: NA
J gene: TRBJ2-7
CDR3 protein: CASSSTGTSNRYEQYF

V gene: TRBV19
D gene: NA
clone size: few
J gene: TRBJ2-7
CDR3 protein: CASSTSGGFEQYF

V gene: TRBV28
D gene: NA
clone size: NA
J gene: TRBJ2-7
CDR3 protein: CASSLRPYSYEQYF

V gene: TRBV4-1
D gene: TRBD1
clone size: once
J gene: TRBJ2-7
CDR3 protein: CASSQDIRTGKYEQYF

V gene: TRBV6-5
D gene: NA
clone size: NA
J gene: TRBJ2-7
CDR3 protein: CASSYSEGRSYEQYF